The 14 T cell receptor beta chains given below trace back to one sample, sequenced in a study of T cells in tuberculosis (dated by TCRdb to the late 2010s). Library method: the immunoSEQ multiplex PCR assay. TCRdb's version of the immuneACCESS table is confined to in-frame rearrangements and falls short of the full clone set. An unresolved V gene accounts for under half of the shortfall where checked; the remainder is of unknown origin. This sample holds approximately 22,000 clones; approximately 85% were observed only once. Approximately 15% of the sample rests with the top ten. Interpreted using the paper, the time point label stands for: new active TB diagnosis, blood taken before or within 7 days of starting treatment. Sequencing used PBMCs, obtained at tuberculosis diagnosis. These receptors all stem from an adult with tuberculosis.

The chain is built from TRBV29-1 and TRBJ1-5, with 10 bases identical to TRBD1. Germline V gene sequence: CDR1 SQVTM, CDR2 ANQGSEA. Unmatched junction bases numbered 9, after V lost 6 bases and J lost 7 bases. The CDR3 consists of 14 residues. In nucleotides, the CDR3 is TGCAGCGTCGCGACAGGGGGCTATGGGCAGCCCCAGCATTTT. Translating gives CSVATGGYGQPQHF. The entire variable domain, with the rest obtained from reference TRBV29-1 and TRBJ1-5, is as follows: SAVISQKPSRDICQRGTSLTIQCQVDSQVTMMFWYRQQPGQSLTLIATANQGSEATYESGFVIDKFPISRPNLTFSTLTVSNMSPEDSSIYLCSVATGGYGQPQHFGDGTRLSIL.

This clone has a single count. The V call is TRBV30, the J call TRBJ2-7; tentative D call: TRBD2 (6 bases). Trimming took off 8 bases at V and 6 bases at J, with 17 bases between the two ends. Germline V gene sequence: CDR1 GTSNPN, CDR2 SVGIG (reference sequence). This CDR3 has 12 amino acids. The DNA of the CDR3 is TGTGCCCGGGGGAACTCAGGGACCGAGCAGTACTTC. This sequence encodes CARGNSGTEQYF.

V is TRBV5-1 and J is TRBJ2-2; 7 nucleotides agree with TRBD1. After removal of 2 bases from V and 3 bases from J, the junction contained 1 base not matched to a gene. This CDR3 has 14 residues. From germline, CDR1 is SGHRS and CDR2 YFSETQ. The CDR3 here is CASSFTGDTGELFF. The CDR3 nucleotides read TGCGCCAGCAGCTTCACAGGGGACACCGGGGAGCTGTTTTTT.

The chain couples TRBV6-1 to TRBJ2-3; 8 nucleotides align to TRBD2. The J segment lost 6 bases and the V segment lost 2 bases, leaving 13 bases of the junction unmatched. The V gene's germline CDR1 is MNHNS and CDR2 SASEGT. The CDR3 runs 17 residues. The CDR3 region is CASSEFGPAGGRDTQYF. The CDR3 nucleotides read TGTGCCAGCAGTGAATTCGGGCCGGCGGGAGGCAGGGATACGCAGTATTTT.

The chain has TRBV28 and TRBJ1-3, with D perhaps matching TRBD1 (6 bases). The CDR3 length is 14 residues. Looked up from germline, CDR1 is MDHEN and CDR2 is SYDVKM. Trimming cost V 8 bases and J 2 bases, with 13 bases left between them. The CDR3, as DNA: TGTGCCAGCGGCGATACAGGGACTGGAAACACCATATATTTT. It codes for CASGDTGTGNTIYF.

This clone has just one count. The rearrangement links TRBV19 to TRBJ2-1, with D hard to call. The V and J ends lost 1 base and 1 base respectively, with 11 bases between them. The V gene's germline CDR1 is LNHDA and CDR2 SQIVND (reference sequence). The CDR3 length is 16 residues. The CDR3 sequence: CASSIGSDQSYNEQFF. The CDR3 DNA is TGTGCCAGTAGTATAGGGAGCGACCAATCCTACAATGAGCAGTTCTTC.

The chain uses TRBV5-6 and TRBJ2-7; 9 bases align to TRBD1. Trimming at V came to 0 bases and at J to 6 bases, leaving 4 bases not matched to a gene. The germline gives CDR1 SGHDT, CDR2 YYEEEE. The CDR3 contains 14 residues. The CDR3 region is CASSLDTGGGEQYF. CDR3 in DNA: TGTGCCAGCAGCTTGGATACAGGGGGCGGCGAGCAGTACTTC. The full variable domain, rest sourced from reference TRBV5-6 and TRBJ2-7, is DAGVTQSPTHLIKTRGQQVTLRCSPKSGHDTVSWYQQALGQGPQFIFQYYEEEERQRGNFPDRFSGHQFPNYSSELNVNALLLGDSALYLCASSLDTGGGEQYFGPGTRLTVT.

This clone has only a few counts. J is TRBJ2-5 and V is TRBV10-1, with 7 bases that match TRBD1. Trimming at V came to 3 bases and at J to 3 bases, leaving 7 bases not matched to a gene. The CDR3 totals 15 residues. Germline V CDR1 and CDR2: WNHNN, SYGVQD (reference sequence). CDR3 DNA sequence: TGCGCCAGCAGTGAACGACAGGGCGGCGAAGAGACCCAGTACTTC. Translating it yields CASSERQGGEETQYF.

This clone was picked up one time. The chain combines TRBV6-6 with TRBJ1-1, with D possibly being TRBD1 (6 bases). V was clipped by 5 bases and J by 2 bases, with 12 bases between them. CDR1 and CDR2 (germline): MNHNY, SVGAGI (reference sequence). This CDR3 has 14 amino acids. This chain's CDR3 is CASSDHRENTEAFF. DNA of the CDR3: TGTGCCAGCAGTGACCACAGGGAAAACACTGAAGCTTTCTTT.

This clone was detected a few times. The gene calls are TRBV28 and TRBJ1-2; D not certain. This CDR3 is 12 amino acids long. V lost 6 bases and J 4 bases, leaving 9 bases between the germline ends. Germline assignment: CDR1 MDHEN and CDR2 SYDVKM. CDR3 coding DNA: TGTGCCAGCAGGGGCGAGATCTATGGCTACACCTTC. The encoded protein is CASRGEIYGYTF.

This chain connects TRBV30 to TRBJ1-4; 9 positions match TRBD1. The length of the CDR3 is 15 residues. Germline lookup yields CDR1 GTSNPN and CDR2 SVGIG (reference sequence). V lost 3 bases, J lost 8 bases, and 10 bases stayed unmatched. The CDR3 coding sequence is TGTGCCTGGAGATCCTCACAGGGGGCGAGAGAAAAACTGTTTTTT. This sequence encodes CAWRSSQGAREKLFF.

The table lists this clone with a few counts. The chain joins TRBV29-1 to TRBJ2-5, with D perhaps TRBD2 (6 bases). The CDR3 spans 12 residues. Trimming stripped 5 bases from V and 4 bases from J, with 11 bases between. CDR1 is SQVTM and CDR2 is ANQGSEA in the germline V gene. CDR3 nucleotide sequence: TGCAGCGTTCCCCAGGGAGGAGAGACCCAGTACTTC. The encoded protein is CSVPQGGETQYF.

The gene calls are TRBV19 and TRBJ1-1; TRBD1 matches 7 bases. Losses at the gene ends were 5 bases for V and 5 bases for J; bases not matched to a gene: 8. The germline gives CDR1 LNHDA, CDR2 SQIVND (reference sequence). The CDR3 is 14 amino acids. CDR3 region: CASSETGWGTEAFF. The CDR3 DNA follows: TGTGCCAGTAGTGAGACAGGGTGGGGTACTGAAGCTTTCTTT.

The gene calls are TRBV18 and TRBJ2-3; perhaps TRBD1 as D (6 bases). Trimming removed 5 bases at V and 2 bases at J, with 26 bases between. This CDR3 comprises 19 residues. Germline loops: CDR1 KGHSH, CDR2 LQKENI. CDR3 sequence reads: CASSEGDISLKWSTDTQYF. The CDR3 DNA reads as TGTGCCAGCTCAGAGGGGGACATCTCATTAAAATGGTCCACAGATACGCAGTATTTT. Variable domain in full (rest from reference TRBV18 and TRBJ2-3): NAGVMQNPRHLVRRRGQEARLRCSPMKGHSHVYWYRQLPEEGLKFMVYLQKENIIDESGMPKERFSAEFPKEGPSILRIQQVVRGDSAAYFCASSEGDISLKWSTDTQYFGPGTRLTVL.